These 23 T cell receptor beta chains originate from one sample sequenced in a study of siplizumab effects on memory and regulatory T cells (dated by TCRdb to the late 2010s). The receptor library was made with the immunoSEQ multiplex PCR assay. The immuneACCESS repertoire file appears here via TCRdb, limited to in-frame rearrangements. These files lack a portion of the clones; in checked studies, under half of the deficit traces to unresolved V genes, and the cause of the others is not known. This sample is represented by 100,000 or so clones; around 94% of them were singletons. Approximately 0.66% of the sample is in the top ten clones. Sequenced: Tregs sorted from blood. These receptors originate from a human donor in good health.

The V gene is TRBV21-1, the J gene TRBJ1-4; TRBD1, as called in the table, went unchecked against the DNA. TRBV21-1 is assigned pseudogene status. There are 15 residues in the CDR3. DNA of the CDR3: TGTGCCAGCAGCAAAGTAGGGGGACAGGGTGAAAAACTGTTTTTT. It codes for CASSKVGGQGEKLFF.

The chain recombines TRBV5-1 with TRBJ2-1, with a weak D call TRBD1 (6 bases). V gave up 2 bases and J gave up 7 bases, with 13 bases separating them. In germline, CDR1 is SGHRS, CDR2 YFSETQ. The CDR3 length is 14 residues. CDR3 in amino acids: CASSFGQGWNEQFF. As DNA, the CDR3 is TGCGCCAGCAGCTTTGGGCAGGGGTGGAATGAGCAGTTCTTC.

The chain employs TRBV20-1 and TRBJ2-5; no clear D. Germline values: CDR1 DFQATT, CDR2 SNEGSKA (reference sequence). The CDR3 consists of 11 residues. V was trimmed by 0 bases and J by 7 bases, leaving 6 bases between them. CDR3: CSAREGVTQYF. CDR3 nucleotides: TGCAGTGCTAGAGAGGGTGTGACCCAGTACTTC.

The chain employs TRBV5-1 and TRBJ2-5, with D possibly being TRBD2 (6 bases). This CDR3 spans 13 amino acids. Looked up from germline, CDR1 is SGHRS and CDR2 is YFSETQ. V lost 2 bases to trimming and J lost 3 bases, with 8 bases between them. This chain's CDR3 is CASSFSGEETQYF. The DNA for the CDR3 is TGCGCCAGCAGCTTTTCGGGGGAAGAGACCCAGTACTTC.

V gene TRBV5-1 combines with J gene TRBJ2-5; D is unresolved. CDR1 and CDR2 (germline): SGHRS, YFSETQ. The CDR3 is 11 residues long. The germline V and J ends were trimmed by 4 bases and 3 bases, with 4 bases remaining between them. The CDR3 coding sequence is TGCGCCAGCAGCCGAGAAGAGACCCAGTACTTC. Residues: CASSREETQYF.

CDR3 nucleotides: TGCGCCAGCAGCCACCCAGCTGTGAACTATGGCTACACCTTC. It is translated as CASSHPAVNYGYTF. This chain connects TRBV4-1 to TRBJ1-2; D gene ambiguous. CDR3 length: 14 residues. Trimming stripped 3 bases from V and 2 bases from J, with 10 bases between. The V gene's germline CDR1 is MGHRA and CDR2 YSYEKL.

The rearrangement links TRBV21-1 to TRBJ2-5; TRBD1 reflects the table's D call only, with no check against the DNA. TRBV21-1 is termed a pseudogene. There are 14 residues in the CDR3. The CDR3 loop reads CASTSDRGRETQYF. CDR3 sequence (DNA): TGTGCCAGCACCAGTGACAGGGGGCGGGAGACCCAGTACTTC.

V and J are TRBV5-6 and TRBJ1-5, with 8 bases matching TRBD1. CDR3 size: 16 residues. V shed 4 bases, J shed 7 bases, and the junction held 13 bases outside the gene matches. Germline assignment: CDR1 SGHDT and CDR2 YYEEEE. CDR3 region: CASSLGMDRVRQPQHF. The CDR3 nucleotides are TGTGCCAGCAGCCTGGGGATGGACAGGGTAAGACAGCCCCAGCATTTT.

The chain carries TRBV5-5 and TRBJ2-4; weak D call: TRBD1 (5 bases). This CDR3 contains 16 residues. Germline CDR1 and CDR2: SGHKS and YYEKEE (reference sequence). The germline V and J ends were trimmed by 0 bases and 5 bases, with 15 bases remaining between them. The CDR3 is CASSLAGWTFQNIQYF. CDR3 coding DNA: TGTGCCAGCAGCTTGGCCGGTTGGACATTTCAAAACATTCAGTACTTC.

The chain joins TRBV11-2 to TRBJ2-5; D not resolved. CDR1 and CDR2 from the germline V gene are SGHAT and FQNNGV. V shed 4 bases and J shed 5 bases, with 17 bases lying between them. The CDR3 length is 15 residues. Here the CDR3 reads CASSSQQARVETQYF. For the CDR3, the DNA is TGTGCCAGCAGCTCACAGCAGGCTAGAGTGGAGACCCAGTACTTC.

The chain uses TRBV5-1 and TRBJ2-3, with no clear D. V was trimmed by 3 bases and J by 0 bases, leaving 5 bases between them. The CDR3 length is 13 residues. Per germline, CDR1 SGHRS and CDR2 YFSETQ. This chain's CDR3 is CASSYTSTDTQYF. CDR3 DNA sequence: TGCGCCAGCAGCTACACTAGCACAGATACGCAGTATTTT.

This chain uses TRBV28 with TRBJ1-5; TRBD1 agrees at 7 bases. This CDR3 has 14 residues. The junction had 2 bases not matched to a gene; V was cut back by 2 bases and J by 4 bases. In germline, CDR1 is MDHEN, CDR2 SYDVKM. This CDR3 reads CASSLDRVNQPQHF. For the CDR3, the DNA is TGTGCCAGCAGTTTAGACAGGGTTAATCAGCCCCAGCATTTT.

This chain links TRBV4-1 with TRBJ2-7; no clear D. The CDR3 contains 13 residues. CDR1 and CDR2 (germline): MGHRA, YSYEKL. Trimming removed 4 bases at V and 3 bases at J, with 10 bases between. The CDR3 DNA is TGCGCCAGCAGCCGTACTCGGAGCTACGAGCAGTACTTC. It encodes CASSRTRSYEQYF.

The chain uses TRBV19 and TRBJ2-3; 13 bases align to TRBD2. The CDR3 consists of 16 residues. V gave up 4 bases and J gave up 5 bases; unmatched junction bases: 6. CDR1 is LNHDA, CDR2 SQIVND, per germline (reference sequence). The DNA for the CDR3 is TGTGCCAGTAGTAGAGGACTAGCGGGAGTCGGAGATACGCAGTATTTT. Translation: CASSRGLAGVGDTQYF. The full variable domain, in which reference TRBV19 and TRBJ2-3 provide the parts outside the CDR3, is DGGITQSPKYLFRKEGQNVTLSCEQNLNHDAMYWYRQDPGQGLRLIYYSQIVNDFQKGDIAEGYSVSREKKESFPLTVTSAQKNPTAFYLCASSRGLAGVGDTQYFGPGTRLTVL.

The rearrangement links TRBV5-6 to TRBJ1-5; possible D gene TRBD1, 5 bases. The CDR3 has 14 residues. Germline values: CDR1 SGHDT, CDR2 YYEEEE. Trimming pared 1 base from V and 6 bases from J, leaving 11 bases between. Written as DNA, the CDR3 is TGTGCCAGCAGCTTGAGGGGAGGAGGTCAGCCCCAGCATTTT. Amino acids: CASSLRGGGQPQHF.

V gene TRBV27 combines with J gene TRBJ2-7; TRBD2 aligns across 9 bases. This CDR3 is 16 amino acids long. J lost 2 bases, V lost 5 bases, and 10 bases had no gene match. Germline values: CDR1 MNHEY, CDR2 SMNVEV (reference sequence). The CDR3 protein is CASSKLGLARAYEQYF. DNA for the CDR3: TGTGCCAGCAGTAAACTCGGACTAGCGCGCGCCTACGAGCAGTACTTC.

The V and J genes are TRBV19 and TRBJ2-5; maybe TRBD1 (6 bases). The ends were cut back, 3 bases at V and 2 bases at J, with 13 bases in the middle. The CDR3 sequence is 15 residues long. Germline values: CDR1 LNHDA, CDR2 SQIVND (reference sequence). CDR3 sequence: CASSIVLQGQETQYF. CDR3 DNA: TGTGCCAGTAGTATCGTTCTACAGGGACAAGAGACCCAGTACTTC. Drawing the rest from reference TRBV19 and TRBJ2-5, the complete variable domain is DGGITQSPKYLFRKEGQNVTLSCEQNLNHDAMYWYRQDPGQGLRLIYYSQIVNDFQKGDIAEGYSVSREKKESFPLTVTSAQKNPTAFYLCASSIVLQGQETQYFGPGTRLLVL.

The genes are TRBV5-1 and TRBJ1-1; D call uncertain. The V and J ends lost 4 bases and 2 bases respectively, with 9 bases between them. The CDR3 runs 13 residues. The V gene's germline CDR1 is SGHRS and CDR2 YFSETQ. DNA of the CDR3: TGCGCCAGCAGCAATGGGGTTAACACTGAAGCTTTCTTT. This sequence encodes CASSNGVNTEAFF.

The CDR3 bases are TGTGCCAGCAGCGTCAGGGGGGTGACTGAAGCTTTCTTT. This codes for CASSVRGVTEAFF. The chain recombines TRBV5-4 with TRBJ1-1; 7 nucleotides match TRBD1. Germline loops: CDR1 SGHNT, CDR2 YYREEE (reference sequence). CDR3 size: 13 residues. Losses at the gene ends were 4 bases for V and 5 bases for J; bases not matched to a gene: 5.

In DNA, the CDR3 is TGTGCCAGCAGCTTAGGCCCGCAAGGCTATGGCTACACCTTC. Residues: CASSLGPQGYGYTF. The chain joins TRBV7-3 to TRBJ1-2; D uncertain. Germline assignment: CDR1 SGHTA and CDR2 FQGTGA. CDR3 length: 14 amino acids. V dropped 2 bases and J dropped 4 bases, with 11 bases sitting between them.

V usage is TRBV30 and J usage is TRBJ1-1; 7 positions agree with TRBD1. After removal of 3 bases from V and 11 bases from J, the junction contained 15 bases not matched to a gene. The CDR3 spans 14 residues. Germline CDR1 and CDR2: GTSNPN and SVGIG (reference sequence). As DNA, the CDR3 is TGTGCCTGGAGCGCAAACAGGGGCGCCCTACCGGCTTTCTTT. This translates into CAWSANRGALPAFF. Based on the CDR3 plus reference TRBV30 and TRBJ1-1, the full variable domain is SQTIHQWPATLVQPVGSPLSLECTVEGTSNPNLYWYRQAAGRGLQLLFYSVGIGQISSEVPQNLSASRPQDRQFILSSKKLLLSDSGFYLCAWSANRGALPAFFGQGTRLTVV.

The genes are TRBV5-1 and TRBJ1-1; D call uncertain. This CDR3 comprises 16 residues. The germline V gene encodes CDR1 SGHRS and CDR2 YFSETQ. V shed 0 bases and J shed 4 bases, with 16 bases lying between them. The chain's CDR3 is CASSLEPVVWSTEAFF. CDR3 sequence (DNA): TGCGCCAGCAGCTTGGAACCGGTTGTTTGGTCCACTGAAGCTTTCTTT.

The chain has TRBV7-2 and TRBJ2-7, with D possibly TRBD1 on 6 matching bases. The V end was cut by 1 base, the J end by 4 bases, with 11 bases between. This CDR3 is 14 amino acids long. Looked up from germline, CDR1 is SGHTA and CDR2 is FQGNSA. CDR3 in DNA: TGTGCCAGCAGCTTAGACCGGGACAAGTACGAGCAGTACTTC. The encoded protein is CASSLDRDKYEQYF. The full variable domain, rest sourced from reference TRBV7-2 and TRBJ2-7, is GAGVSQSPSNKVTEKGKDVELRCDPISGHTALYWYRQSLGQGLEFLIYFQGNSAPDKSGLPSDRFSAERTGGSVSTLTIQRTQQEDSAVYLCASSLDRDKYEQYFGPGTRLTVT.